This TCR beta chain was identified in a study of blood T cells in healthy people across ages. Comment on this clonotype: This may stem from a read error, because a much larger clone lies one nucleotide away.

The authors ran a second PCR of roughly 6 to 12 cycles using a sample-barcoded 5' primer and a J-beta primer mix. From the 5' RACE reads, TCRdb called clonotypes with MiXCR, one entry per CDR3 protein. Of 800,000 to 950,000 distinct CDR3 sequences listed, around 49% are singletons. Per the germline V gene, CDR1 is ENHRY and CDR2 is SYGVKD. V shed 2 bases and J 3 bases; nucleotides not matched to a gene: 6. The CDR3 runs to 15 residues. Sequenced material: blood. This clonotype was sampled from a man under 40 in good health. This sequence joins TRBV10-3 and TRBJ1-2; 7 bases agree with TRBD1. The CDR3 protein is CAISEARQGDYGYTF. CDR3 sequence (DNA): TGTGCCATCAGTGAGGCAAGACAGGGCGACTATGGCTACACCTTC.